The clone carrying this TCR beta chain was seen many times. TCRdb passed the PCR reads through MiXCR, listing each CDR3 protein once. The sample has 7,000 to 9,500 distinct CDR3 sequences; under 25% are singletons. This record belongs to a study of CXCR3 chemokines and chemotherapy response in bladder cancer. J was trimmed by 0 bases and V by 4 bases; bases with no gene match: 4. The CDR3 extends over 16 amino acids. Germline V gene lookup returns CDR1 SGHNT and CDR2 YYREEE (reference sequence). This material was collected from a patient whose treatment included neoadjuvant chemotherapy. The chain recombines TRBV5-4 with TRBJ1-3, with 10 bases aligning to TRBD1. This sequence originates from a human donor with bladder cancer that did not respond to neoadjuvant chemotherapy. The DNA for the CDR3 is TGTGCCAGCAGCCCGGACAGGGGGATCTCTGGAAACACCATATATTTT. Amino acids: CASSPDRGISGNTIYF.